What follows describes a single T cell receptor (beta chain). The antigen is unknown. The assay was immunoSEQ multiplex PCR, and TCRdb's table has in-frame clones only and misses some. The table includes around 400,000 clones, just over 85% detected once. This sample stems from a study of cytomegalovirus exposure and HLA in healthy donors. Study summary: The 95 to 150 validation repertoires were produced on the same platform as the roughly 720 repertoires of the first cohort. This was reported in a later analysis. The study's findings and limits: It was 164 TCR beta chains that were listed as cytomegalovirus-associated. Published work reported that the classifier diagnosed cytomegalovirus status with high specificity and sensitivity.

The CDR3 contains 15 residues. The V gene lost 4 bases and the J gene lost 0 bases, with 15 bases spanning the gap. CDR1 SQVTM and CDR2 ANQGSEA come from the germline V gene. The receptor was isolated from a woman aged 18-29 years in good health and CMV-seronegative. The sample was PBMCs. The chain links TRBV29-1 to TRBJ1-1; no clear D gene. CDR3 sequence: CSVVVGGQMNTEAFF. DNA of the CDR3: TGCAGCGTTGTAGTGGGCGGGCAGATGAACACTGAAGCTTTCTTT.